This T cell receptor beta chain was recovered during a study of blood T cell repertoires in COVID-19. For the study at large: The samples span acute and convalescent COVID-19 from the United States, Italy and Spain.

Germline CDR1 LGHDT, CDR2 YNNKEL (reference sequence). The germline V and J ends were trimmed by 4 bases and 5 bases, with 14 bases remaining between them. There are 14 residues in the CDR3. Libraries were prepared by immunoSEQ multiplex PCR; TCRdb keeps only in-frame clonotypes and omits some of them. Of hundreds of thousands of clones detected, approximately 80% appear once; the ten largest clones hold about 9%. The sample was peripheral blood. The receptor's source is a man of 80 years or more with acute or convalescent COVID-19. The chain couples TRBV3-1 (or the pseudogene TRBV3-2) to TRBJ1-2; perhaps TRBD1 as D (5 bases). The CDR3 protein is CASSLNWRQYGYTF. The DNA for the CDR3 is TGTGCCAGCAGCCTCAATTGGAGACAGTATGGCTACACCTTC.